This TCR beta chain originates from a study of blood T cell repertoires in COVID-19. Trimming pared 0 bases from V and 8 bases from J, leaving 9 bases between. The CDR3 extends over 13 amino acids. Germline V CDR1 and CDR2: SGHRS, YFSETQ. TCRdb keeps only in-frame clones here, not all; method: immunoSEQ multiplex PCR. The table shows fewer than 300,000 clones, with approximately 81% occurring only once. This clone was counted only a few times. This TCR came from an older woman with active or convalescent COVID-19. The rearrangement links TRBV5-1 to TRBJ2-1; no firm D call. The sample consisted of peripheral blood. CDR3 nucleotide sequence: TGCGCCAGCAGCTTGGGTAGCCCGGATGAGCAGTTCTTC. This translates into CASSLGSPDEQFF.